These 9 T cell receptor beta chains share one sample of origin, sequenced in a study of identical twins. TCRdb ran MiXCR on the 5' RACE reads and lists one entry per CDR3 protein. This sample yields about 660,000 distinct CDR3 sequences, of which roughly 8% are seen a single time; around 0.98% belongs to the top ten. The data were also submitted as part of a second study, on yellow fever vaccine responses in identical twins.

The source material was PBMCs. These receptors all stem from a woman aged 18-29 years in good health.

The V call is TRBV6-2 or TRBV6-3, the J call TRBJ2-1; no reliable D call. The V and J ends lost 5 bases and 8 bases respectively, with 13 bases between them. The CDR3 is 13 amino acids. Germline V CDR1 and CDR2: MNHEY, SVGEGT. The CDR3 nucleotides read TGTGCCAGCAGTACGCGCCTTAGCCATGAGCAGTTCTTC. Translation gives CASSTRLSHEQFF.

This clonotype was seen more than once but under ten times. The chain has TRBV25-1 and TRBJ1-2; D is undetermined. Germline CDR1 MGHDK, CDR2 SYGVNS. This CDR3 region has 10 residues. V was shortened by 10 bases and J by 4 bases, with 7 bases between the two germline ends. The CDR3: CATLGYGYTF. The CDR3 nucleotides are TGTGCCACCCTGGGCTATGGCTACACCTTC.

This clonotype appeared a few times. V usage is TRBV10-3 and J usage is TRBJ2-5, with 14 bases lining up with TRBD2. This CDR3 spans 16 amino acids. Trimming removed 4 bases from V and 2 bases from J; junction bases left unmatched: 3. The germline V gene has CDR1 ENHRY and CDR2 SYGVKD. The CDR3 nucleotides are TGTGCCATCAGTGCGACTAGCGGGGGGGTTCAAGAGACCCAGTACTTC. The encoded protein is CAISATSGGVQETQYF.

This clonotype showed up many times. V gene TRBV2 combines with J gene TRBJ2-7, with TRBD1 as a possible D gene (5 bases). Germline CDR1 SNHLY, CDR2 FYNNEI. This CDR3 spans 15 amino acids. V was cut by 6 bases and J by 0 bases, with 15 bases left in between. The CDR3 spells CASRPTERSSYEQYF. CDR3 bases: TGTGCCAGCAGACCGACAGAGAGGAGCTCCTACGAGCAGTACTTC.

This clonotype has a handful of counts. V and J are TRBV7-2 and TRBJ2-1, with D possibly being TRBD1 (6 bases). CDR1 and CDR2 (germline): SGHTA, FQGNSA. The CDR3 length is 14 residues. V was trimmed by 7 bases and J by 5 bases, leaving 15 bases between them. The CDR3 loop is CASNPRDRNNEQFF. CDR3 sequence (DNA): TGTGCCAGCAACCCCCGAGACAGGAACAATGAGCAGTTCTTC.

This clonotype was seen only a few times. This chain links TRBV21-1 with TRBJ2-5; the table calls TRBD2, which could not be checked here. TRBV21-1 is a listed pseudogene. CDR3 length: 16 residues. Written as DNA, the CDR3 is TGTGCCAGCAGCAAAGCCATGGACTCCACCACAGAGACCCAGTACTTC. It yields the protein CASSKAMDSTTETQYF.

This clonotype was found a few times. The V call is TRBV28, the J call TRBJ1-1, with D hard to call. The length of the CDR3 is 11 residues. CDR1 and CDR2 (germline): MDHEN, SYDVKM. With 6 bases removed from V and 4 bases from J, the gap between germline ends came to 6 bases. CDR3 nucleotide sequence: TGTGCCAGCAGCTCGTTCACTGAAGCTTTCTTT. Encoded protein: CASSSFTEAFF.

The genes are TRBV6-2 or TRBV6-3 and TRBJ2-2, with TRBD2 identical over 11 bases. The germline CDR1 and CDR2 sequences are MNHEY and SVGEGT. The J segment lost 7 bases and the V segment lost 2 bases, leaving 15 bases of the junction unmatched. This CDR3 contains 19 residues. The CDR3 loop is CASSYPLAGGSAPDGELFF. The CDR3 DNA reads TGTGCCAGCAGTTACCCCCTAGCGGGAGGTTCGGCCCCTGACGGGGAGCTGTTTTTT.

This chain joins TRBV7-9 and TRBJ1-2; 7 nucleotides line up with TRBD1. This CDR3 comprises 17 residues. J gave up 6 bases and V 1 base, and 14 bases lay outside the gene matches. Germline V CDR1 and CDR2: SEHNR, FQNEAQ (reference sequence). Written as DNA, the CDR3 is TGTGCCAGCAGCTTAGTTGGGGACAGCGCCGTTGCTCATGGCTACACCTTC. Protein product: CASSLVGDSAVAHGYTF.